This T cell receptor (beta chain) came from a study of blood T cell repertoires in COVID-19 (TCRdb year 2020). Background on the whole study: Samples covering the acute and convalescent phases of COVID-19 were provided by collaborators in the United States, Italy and Spain. The material from the prospective study consisted of cDNA or gDNA derived from T cells, B-cell-depleted T cells, or PBMCs. Subjects who had been exposed to COVID-19, were actively infected with it, or had recovered from it provided the deeply sampled blood TCRbeta repertoires that made up the dataset. The repertoires were released in a freely available public database intended as a resource for research on the immune response to SARS-CoV-2. Samples were obtained from the ongoing ImmuneRACE study (first 160 participants) and from over a thousand subjects provided by 6 global collaborators. Sample metadata almost always included a de-identified subject ID, COVID-19 status, age in years and sex. Where available, HLA class I and class II types were taken from metadata supplied by the sample provider and were not determined by assay-based typing. Overall results and qualifications from the work: The quantity of clinical and demographic metadata differed by source and by participant and was supplied without curation.

Remarks on this clone: Its antigen is currently not known. No base quality values were provided; no much bigger clone lies one nucleotide off.

CDR1 and CDR2 are read off the germline V gene as SGHAT and FQNNGV. Measured from the cysteine to the phenylalanine, the CDR3 is 15 residues long. Only the CDR3 region is kept as DNA, spanning 45 bases read in frame from base 1. Germline trimming: 3 bases from V, 8 bases from J; junction bases outside gene matches: 9. TCRbeta CDR3 regions were amplified from genomic DNA using the immunoSEQ Assay, a bias-controlled multiplex PCR. The authors processed their data as follows. Nucleated cell counts per sample were estimated from amplification of reference gene primers within the assay. To quantify the absolute abundance of each unique TCRbeta CDR3 rearrangement, sequence reads were collapsed and filtered. Productive Simpson clonality was computed per sample as the square root of Simpson's diversity index over productive rearrangements. This is the immuneACCESS table as TCRdb keeps it, with only in-frame sequences that have V and J called. A part of the clones is gone; compared with another copy, unresolved V genes explain less than half, and the rest is unexplained. That table furnishes V, J and clone size, whereas the DNA furnished D and trimming. This sample holds around 190,000 clones; roughly four fifths were observed only once. 6% to 8.5% of the sample is held by the ten biggest clonotypes.

Collaborating institutions collected whole blood in K2EDTA tubes following their own protocols. For TCRbeta analysis, collaborators shipped samples as frozen whole blood, isolated PBMCs, or DNA extracted from either of those sample types. This receptor was taken from a human donor in a cohort sampled during active COVID-19. This sequence uses TRBV11-2 and TRBJ1-4, and TRBD1 matches 7 of the central bases. Sequencing used peripheral blood. The CDR3 protein is CASSFLGGNGEKLFF. The nucleotides read TGTGCCAGCAGCTTTTTAGGGGGCAATGGGGAAAAACTGTTTTTT.